The 21 T cell receptor beta chains in this list originate from one sample, sequenced in a study of CD8 T cells in Susac syndrome. Reverse transcription of 0.5 to 1 ug RNA was performed with random hexamers. TCRdb re-analysed the immunoSEQ multiplex PCR reads in MiXCR, keeping a single row per CDR3 protein. Among a few hundred thousand distinct CDR3 sequences listed, 75% to 85% were seen once. The source material was CD8+ T cells from PBMCs. The receptors stem from a human donor with multiple sclerosis.

This rearrangement joins TRBV7-9 to TRBJ1-2; maybe TRBD1 (6 bases). Germline V gene lookup returns CDR1 SEHNR and CDR2 FQNEAQ (reference sequence). This CDR3 has 16 amino acids. V dropped 4 bases and J dropped 5 bases, with 20 bases sitting between them. The CDR3 loop is CASSSSLPGTPYGYTF. The CDR3 region has the DNA TGTGCCAGCAGCTCGAGCCTTCCCGGGACACCATATGGCTACACCTTC. Full variable domain (remainder filled in from reference TRBV7-9 and TRBJ1-2): DTGVSQNPRHKITKRGQNVTFRCDPISEHNRLYWYRQTLGQGPEFLTYFQNEAQLEKSRLLSDRFSAERPKGSFSTLEIQRTEQGDSAMYLCASSSSLPGTPYGYTFGSGTRLTVV.

This clonotype was observed a handful of times. The gene calls are TRBV5-4 and TRBJ2-7; 10 bases map to TRBD1. CDR3 length: 14 residues. V lost 1 base and J lost 5; bases outside the gene matches: 3. Germline lookup yields CDR1 SGHNT and CDR2 YYREEE (reference sequence). This CDR3 reads CASSLWTGGNEQYF. The CDR3 DNA reads as TGTGCCAGCAGCTTGTGGACAGGGGGGAACGAGCAGTACTTC. The whole variable domain, remainder taken from reference TRBV5-4 and TRBJ2-7, is ETGVTQSPTHLIKTRGQQVTLRCSSQSGHNTVSWYQQALGQGPQFIFQYYREEENGRGNFPPRFSGLQFPNYSSELNVNALELDDSALYLCASSLWTGGNEQYFGPGTRLTVT.

The chain employs TRBV3-1 and TRBJ2-1, with D possibly matching TRBD2 (7 bases). CDR1 and CDR2 from the germline V gene are LGHDT and YNNKEL (reference sequence). CDR3 size: 13 residues. V lost 4 bases to trimming and J lost 9 bases, with 13 bases between them. The CDR3 DNA is TGTGCCAGCAGCCGGGGGCGGGAGCTTGAGCAGTTCTTC. Its translation: CASSRGRELEQFF.

The chain recombines TRBV10-2 with TRBJ2-2, with D uncertain. V was trimmed by 2 bases and J by 6 bases, leaving 1 base between them. The CDR3 has 11 residues. Germline V gene data show CDR1 as WSHSY and CDR2 as SAAADI. DNA of the CDR3: TGCGCCAGCAGTGAGGCCGGGGAGCTGTTTTTT. This gives the protein CASSEAGELFF.

The chain has TRBV7-2 and TRBJ2-5, with D perhaps matching TRBD2 (5 bases). Germline V gene lookup returns CDR1 SGHTA and CDR2 FQGNSA. CDR3 size: 16 residues. V lost 1 base and J lost 1, with 13 bases in between. This chain's CDR3 is CASSLGGRRFQETQYF. CDR3 in DNA: TGTGCCAGCAGCTTAGGAGGCAGGAGGTTCCAAGAGACCCAGTACTTC.

This chain links TRBV2 with TRBJ2-6; possible D gene TRBD1, 6 bases. Germline CDR1 is SNHLY and CDR2 is FYNNEI. CDR3 length: 15 amino acids. The V and J ends lost 8 bases and 2 bases respectively, with 13 bases between them. CDR3 amino acids: CASGGDLTGANVLTF. The CDR3 region has the DNA TGTGCCAGCGGGGGCGACCTTACTGGGGCCAACGTCCTGACTTTC.

The rearrangement links TRBV12-3 or TRBV12-4 to TRBJ2-6; D may be TRBD1 (5 bases). The CDR3 length is 19 residues. V lost 2 bases and J lost 0, with 17 bases in between. CDR3 nucleotides: TGTGCCAGCAGTTTAAGGGGAACTGAAGATTACTCTGGGGCCAACGTCCTGACTTTC. It is translated as CASSLRGTEDYSGANVLTF.

This chain joins TRBV9 and TRBJ2-6, with D perhaps TRBD2 (7 bases). Trimming shortened V by 2 bases and J by 2 bases, and 17 bases separated the two germline ends. Germline V gene sequence: CDR1 SGDLS, CDR2 YYNGEE. This CDR3 region has 18 residues. The CDR3 DNA reads TGTGCCAGCAGCGTCGAGGGCGGGGGCATTACTGGGGCCAACGTCCTGACTTTC. Residues: CASSVEGGGITGANVLTF. Based on the CDR3 plus reference TRBV9 and TRBJ2-6, the full variable domain is DSGVTQTPKHLITATGQRVTLRCSPRSGDLSVYWYQQSLDQGLQFLIQYYNGEERAKGNILERFSAQQFPDLHSELNLSSLELGDSALYFCASSVEGGGITGANVLTFGAGSRLTVL.

The chain combines TRBV6-6 with TRBJ2-5, with D perhaps TRBD1 (6 bases). Trimming took 7 bases from V and 7 from J, leaving 16 bases between them. The germline gives CDR1 MNHNY, CDR2 SVGAGI (reference sequence). The CDR3 is 13 residues long. CDR3 bases: TGTGCCAGCATCGAACAGGGAAGGGGGACCCAGTACTTC. This sequence encodes CASIEQGRGTQYF.

J is TRBJ2-7 and V is TRBV20-1, with D unresolved. V lost 0 bases and J 4 bases, leaving 13 bases between the germline ends. The germline CDR1 and CDR2 sequences are DFQATT and SNEGSKA (reference sequence). This CDR3 spans 14 amino acids. CDR3 DNA sequence: TGCAGTGCTAGAGATCTAAACAGCATGTACGAGCAGTACTTC. As protein: CSARDLNSMYEQYF.

This clonotype was seen once. The chain links TRBV27 to TRBJ2-3, with a weak D call TRBD1 (5 bases). V gave up 5 bases and J gave up 0 bases, with 15 bases separating them. Germline CDR1 reads MNHEY; CDR2 reads SMNVEV (reference sequence). The CDR3 loop spans 16 amino acids. The CDR3 nucleotides are TGTGCCAGCAGTGGCCGACGGACACTCAGCACAGATACGCAGTATTTT. Amino acid sequence: CASSGRRTLSTDTQYF.

This clonotype was detected once. The V gene is TRBV27, the J gene TRBJ2-3; unclear D gene. The CDR3 contains 16 residues. Trimming removed 2 bases at V and 2 bases at J, with 14 bases between. CDR1 and CDR2 from the germline V gene are MNHEY and SMNVEV (reference sequence). The CDR3, as DNA: TGTGCCAGCAGTTTAATGGCATCGACTTCCACAGATACGCAGTATTTT. This encodes CASSLMASTSTDTQYF.

The chain combines TRBV28 with TRBJ2-7; tentatively, D is TRBD2 (6 bases). Germline CDR1 is MDHEN and CDR2 is SYDVKM. The CDR3 runs to 18 residues. V dropped 7 bases and J dropped 0 bases, with 25 bases sitting between them. CDR3 in amino acids: CASTTPSALAYFSYEQYF. The DNA of the CDR3 is TGTGCCAGCACCACCCCGTCGGCCCTAGCGTACTTCTCCTACGAGCAGTACTTC.

The J gene is TRBJ2-1, the V gene TRBV2; 7 bases map to TRBD2. This CDR3 is 17 amino acids long. V shed 2 bases, J shed 6 bases, and the junction held 13 bases outside the gene matches. Germline V lookup: CDR1 SNHLY, CDR2 FYNNEI. The DNA of the CDR3 is TGTGCCAGCAGTGAACTGAGACTAGCCATTGCCTTCAATGAGCAGTTCTTC. Translation gives CASSELRLAIAFNEQFF.

The rearrangement uses TRBV18 and TRBJ2-1; D unclear. Between the trimmed V and J ends, which lost 0 bases and 0 bases, there was a span of 15 bases. Looked up from germline, CDR1 is KGHSH and CDR2 is LQKENI. The CDR3 loop spans 18 amino acids. CDR3 in amino acids: CASSPPSSGLSSYNEQFF. In nucleotides, the CDR3 is TGTGCCAGCTCACCACCCTCTTCTGGCCTCAGCTCCTACAATGAGCAGTTCTTC. The full variable domain, with the rest looked up from reference TRBV18 and TRBJ2-1, is NAGVMQNPRHLVRRRGQEARLRCSPMKGHSHVYWYRQLPEEGLKFMVYLQKENIIDESGMPKERFSAEFPKEGPSILRIQQVVRGDSAAYFCASSPPSSGLSSYNEQFFGPGTRLTVL.

This chain links TRBV4-3 with TRBJ2-1; D perhaps matches TRBD2 (5 bases). Germline CDR1 LGHNA, CDR2 YSLEER. The CDR3 covers 15 residues. Between the trimmed V and J ends, which lost 0 bases and 15 bases, there was a span of 21 bases. This CDR3 reads CASSQDERGLLTPFF. CDR3 sequence (DNA): TGCGCCAGCAGCCAAGATGAACGCGGGCTTTTGACTCCGTTCTTC.

V is TRBV4-2 and J is TRBJ2-1, with TRBD2 matching over 13 bases. With V trimmed by 0 bases and J by 1 base, 12 bases remained unmatched. The CDR3 length is 21 residues. Per the germline V gene, CDR1 is LGHNA and CDR2 is YNFKEQ. Here the CDR3 DNA reads TGTGCCAGCAGCCAAGAGTTAGTCGGACTAGCGGGAGAAGCGTCCTACAATGAGCAGTTCTTC. Protein sequence: CASSQELVGLAGEASYNEQFF.

The rearrangement joins TRBV27 to TRBJ1-1; D might be TRBD1 (5 bases). CDR1 is MNHEY and CDR2 is SMNVEV in the germline V gene (reference sequence). Trimming stripped 4 bases from V and 4 bases from J, with 7 bases between. The CDR3 extends over 12 amino acids. CDR3 DNA: TGTGCCAGCAGTTCGGGGGGCACTGAAGCTTTCTTT. This encodes CASSSGGTEAFF.

This clonotype was counted a single time. The rearrangement joins TRBV20-1 to TRBJ1-5, with TRBD1 matching over 7 bases. The germline CDR1 and CDR2 sequences are DFQATT and SNEGSKA (reference sequence). CDR3 length: 13 residues. V gave up 6 bases and J gave up 3 bases; unmatched junction bases: 5. The CDR3 loop reads CSATGDYNQPQHF. CDR3 in DNA: TGCAGTGCAACAGGGGACTACAATCAGCCCCAGCATTTT.

The CDR3 DNA is TGCGCCAGCAGCTTGGCCTGGGGACAGGGGGCCGCAGATACGCAGTATTTT. Translation: CASSLAWGQGAADTQYF. The chain has TRBV5-1 and TRBJ2-3; 12 bases align to TRBD1. The CDR3 is made up of 17 amino acids. With V trimmed by 0 bases and J by 4 bases, 6 bases remained unmatched. Germline CDR1 reads SGHRS; CDR2 reads YFSETQ.

This chain links TRBV7-9 with TRBJ1-2; TRBD1 aligns across 7 bases. CDR3 length equals 12 residues. Germline values: CDR1 SEHNR, CDR2 FQNEAQ (reference sequence). Germline trimming cut 11 bases from V and 6 bases from J; bases unmatched to any gene: 9. CDR3 nucleotides: TGTGCCGGCGGGAGGGGACAGAATGGCTACACCTTC. This encodes CAGGRGQNGYTF.